The 25 T cell receptor beta chains below all came from one sample that was sequenced in a study of technical replicates of blood from several donors. Clones were read by immunoSEQ multiplex PCR, and TCRdb kept only the in-frame ones, dropping some. There are approximately 75,000 clones in the sample; roughly 92% occur only once, and around 0.37% lies in the top ten. Sequencing was performed on T cells isolated from PBMCs. These receptor sequences come from a human donor in good health.

This chain uses TRBV18 with TRBJ1-1; 7 bases map to TRBD1. This CDR3 spans 15 amino acids. V shed 4 bases and J 0 bases; nucleotides not matched to a gene: 5. The germline V gene has CDR1 KGHSH and CDR2 LQKENI. The CDR3 region has the DNA TGTGCCAGCTCACTTAGGACAGGACTGAACACTGAAGCTTTCTTT. It is translated as CASSLRTGLNTEAFF.

The chain recombines TRBV6-1 with TRBJ2-2, with 10 bases identical to TRBD2. This CDR3 has 15 amino acids. Unmatched junction bases numbered 8, after V lost 7 bases and J lost 6 bases. CDR1 and CDR2 from the germline V gene are MNHNS and SASEGT. CDR3: CASTSGSVLSGELFF. The CDR3 DNA reads as TGTGCCAGCACTAGCGGGAGTGTTCTGTCCGGGGAGCTGTTTTTT.

The CDR3 here is CASRSETGGYGYTF. The CDR3 nucleotides read TGCGCCAGCAGGTCCGAAACAGGGGGCTATGGCTACACCTTC. The rearrangement joins TRBV5-1 to TRBJ1-2; 8 bases map to TRBD1. CDR3 length equals 14 residues. V shed 5 bases, J shed 4 bases, and the junction held 7 bases outside the gene matches. Germline lookup yields CDR1 SGHRS and CDR2 YFSETQ.

This rearrangement joins TRBV14 to TRBJ1-4, with 7 nucleotides matching TRBD1. Trimming removed 4 bases from V and 3 bases from J; junction bases left unmatched: 14. CDR1 SGHDN and CDR2 FVKESK come from the germline V gene. The CDR3 extends over 18 amino acids. The CDR3 coding sequence is TGTGCCAGCAGCCCCCACCAGGGGGAGTACCCAGCTAATGAAAAACTGTTTTTT. Translation: CASSPHQGEYPANEKLFF.

V and J are TRBV10-3 and TRBJ1-2, with a weak D call TRBD1 (5 bases). The V gene lost 6 bases and the J gene lost 4 bases, with 15 bases spanning the gap. The germline V gene has CDR1 ENHRY and CDR2 SYGVKD. This CDR3 region has 14 residues. The CDR3 DNA sequence: TGTGCCATCAGGGAGGTTGACAGACCCTATGGCTACACCTTC. Translated, it gives CAIREVDRPYGYTF.

V and J are TRBV10-1 and TRBJ1-5; 7 bases map to TRBD1. CDR3 length: 14 amino acids. CDR1 WNHNN and CDR2 SYGVQD come from the germline V gene (reference sequence). Trimming cost V 0 bases and J 4 bases; bases outside gene matches: 0. The CDR3 loop is CASSESRGNQPQHF. CDR3 nucleotides: TGCGCCAGCAGTGAGTCCAGGGGGAATCAGCCCCAGCATTTT.

The V call is TRBV11-3, the J call TRBJ2-7; the D is unclear. Germline CDR1 is SGHNT and CDR2 is YENEEA. There are 14 residues in the CDR3. V was trimmed by 4 bases and J by 5 bases, leaving 15 bases between them. CDR3 nucleotides: TGTGCCAGCAGCTCCGACTCGTTGCGGAACGAGCAGTACTTC. Translation: CASSSDSLRNEQYF.

The CDR3 DNA sequence: TGTGCTAGTGGTGTGGAGGGGTTGGAGACCCAGTACTTC. This encodes CASGVEGLETQYF. V usage is TRBV12-5 and J usage is TRBJ2-5, with D perhaps matching TRBD2 (6 bases). The V gene's germline CDR1 is LGHNT and CDR2 FRNRAP. The CDR3 loop spans 13 amino acids. V shed 5 bases and J shed 5 bases, with 12 bases lying between them.

The CDR3 region is CATSRDGLAGGVTQYF. The CDR3 DNA is TGTGCCACCAGCAGAGACGGACTAGCGGGAGGAGTTACGCAGTATTTT. This chain connects TRBV15 to TRBJ2-3; 14 bases agree with TRBD2. This CDR3 contains 16 residues. The germline V gene has CDR1 LNHNV and CDR2 YYDKDF (reference sequence). V trimming: 0 bases; J trimming: 8 bases; junction bases outside the gene matches: 4.

The gene calls are TRBV5-1 and TRBJ2-4; 8 bases map to TRBD2. J lost 0 bases, V lost 4 bases, and 9 bases had no gene match. Germline V CDR1 and CDR2: SGHRS, YFSETQ. The CDR3 totals 17 residues. This chain's CDR3 is CASSELAGSGAKNIQYF. DNA of the CDR3: TGCGCCAGCAGCGAATTAGCGGGGTCGGGAGCCAAAAACATTCAGTACTTC.

The rearrangement uses TRBV6-6 and TRBJ2-1; perhaps TRBD2 as D (5 bases). This CDR3 is 15 amino acids long. Trimming took off 3 bases at V and 7 bases at J, with 16 bases between the two ends. Germline CDR1 reads MNHNY; CDR2 reads SVGAGI (reference sequence). The CDR3 DNA reads as TGTGCCAGCAGTTATGCGCCCGGGATCGGGAATGAGCAGTTCTTC. Protein product: CASSYAPGIGNEQFF.

The chain carries TRBV27 and TRBJ1-2; D unresolved. The V gene lost 4 bases and the J gene lost 2 bases, with 11 bases spanning the gap. The CDR3 runs to 14 residues. Germline assignment: CDR1 MNHEY and CDR2 SMNVEV (reference sequence). The CDR3 spells CASSSPTTNYGYTF. CDR3 in DNA: TGTGCCAGCAGTTCCCCGACGACAAACTATGGCTACACCTTC.

The chain combines TRBV10-3 with TRBJ2-1, with 9 bases identical to TRBD2. CDR1 and CDR2 from the germline V gene are ENHRY and SYGVKD. Germline trimming cut 5 bases from V and 3 bases from J; bases unmatched to any gene: 11. The CDR3 runs to 17 residues. CDR3 in DNA: TGTGCCATCAGTCGGGGACTAGCAGATATACTCTACAATGAGCAGTTCTTC. Translating gives CAISRGLADILYNEQFF.

This chain joins TRBV21-1 and TRBJ1-5; no check of the table's D call, TRBD1, against the DNA was made. TRBV21-1 is deemed a pseudogene. The CDR3 contains 14 residues. The CDR3 bases are TGTGCCAGCAGCAAAAACAGGGGGGATCAGCCCCAGCATTTT. This codes for CASSKNRGDQPQHF.

This sequence joins TRBV7-9 and TRBJ2-3; 11 bases are a match to TRBD2. CDR1 is SEHNR and CDR2 is FQNEAQ in the germline V gene (reference sequence). The junction had 8 bases not matched to a gene; V was cut back by 4 bases and J by 2 bases. This CDR3 region has 17 residues. The CDR3: CASSSPGTSGFTDTQYF. The DNA of the CDR3 is TGTGCCAGCAGCTCACCCGGGACTAGCGGATTCACAGATACGCAGTATTTT.

The rearrangement uses TRBV5-6 and TRBJ1-4; 7 bases are a match to TRBD1. CDR3 length: 16 amino acids. Trimming cost V 2 bases and J 4 bases; bases outside gene matches: 8. In germline, CDR1 is SGHDT, CDR2 YYEEEE. This CDR3 reads CASSLAGTALNEKLFF. The CDR3 nucleotides are TGTGCCAGCAGCTTAGCCGGGACAGCTCTTAATGAAAAACTGTTTTTT.

This chain joins TRBV29-1 and TRBJ1-1; 12 positions match TRBD1. Germline V gives CDR1 SQVTM, CDR2 ANQGSEA. This CDR3 has 15 amino acids. Unmatched junction bases numbered 13, after V lost 3 bases and J lost 11 bases. CDR3 bases: TGCAGCGTTGAGTCCCCCGGGACAGGGGGCGTTAATGCTTTCTTT. This translates into CSVESPGTGGVNAFF. Using reference TRBV29-1 and TRBJ1-1 for the parts outside the CDR3, the full variable domain is SAVISQKPSRDICQRGTSLTIQCQVDSQVTMMFWYRQQPGQSLTLIATANQGSEATYESGFVIDKFPISRPNLTFSTLTVSNMSPEDSSIYLCSVESPGTGGVNAFFGQGTRLTVV.

This chain uses TRBV9 with TRBJ2-2, with a weak D call TRBD2 (5 bases). The ends were cut back, 0 bases at V and 5 bases at J, with 8 bases in the middle. Germline values: CDR1 SGDLS, CDR2 YYNGEE. The CDR3 has 14 amino acids. CDR3 sequence (DNA): TGTGCCAGCAGCGTAGATCCGGGGACCGGGGAGCTGTTTTTT. Translated: CASSVDPGTGELFF.

The V gene is TRBV2, the J gene TRBJ1-2; D not certain. The V end lost 0 bases, the J end lost 3 bases, and 11 bases lay between the germline ends. This CDR3 spans 15 amino acids. Germline V lookup: CDR1 SNHLY, CDR2 FYNNEI. The CDR3 bases are TGTGCCAGCAGTGAAGCGCCACAGCCCTACTATGGCTACACCTTC. Its translation: CASSEAPQPYYGYTF.

The genes are TRBV18 and TRBJ2-5; 7 nucleotides align to TRBD1. Germline V lookup: CDR1 KGHSH, CDR2 LQKENI. With 3 bases clipped from V and 4 bases from J, the junction kept 2 bases outside the gene matches. The CDR3 has 13 amino acids. The CDR3 is CASSPRQGETQYF. The CDR3 DNA is TGTGCCAGCTCACCGAGACAGGGAGAGACCCAGTACTTC.

The chain recombines TRBV4-1 with TRBJ2-7; D might be TRBD2 (6 bases). This CDR3 contains 20 residues. Germline CDR1 reads MGHRA; CDR2 reads YSYEKL. The V and J ends lost 3 bases and 0 bases respectively, with 27 bases between them. The CDR3 DNA reads TGCGCCAGCAGCCAGGGGAGAAGTCCGGGACTCCGACCTAGCTCCTACGAGCAGTACTTC. It translates to CASSQGRSPGLRPSSYEQYF.

V is TRBV30 and J is TRBJ1-4, with 9 bases lining up with TRBD1. CDR1 and CDR2 (germline): GTSNPN, SVGIG (reference sequence). The V segment lost 3 bases and the J segment 8 bases; nucleotides outside the gene matches: 13. CDR3 length: 16 residues. CDR3 protein: CAWRKTLGQGYEKLFF. The CDR3 nucleotides read TGTGCCTGGAGGAAGACGCTGGGACAGGGATACGAAAAACTGTTTTTT.

The gene calls are TRBV15 and TRBJ2-3; no clear D. CDR3 length: 11 residues. V lost 4 bases, J lost 4 bases, and 3 bases lay in between. Germline-derived CDR1 and CDR2 are LNHNV and YYDKDF (reference sequence). This CDR3 is CATSNSDTQYF. As DNA, the CDR3 is TGTGCCACCAGCAACTCAGATACGCAGTATTTT.

This chain links TRBV29-1 with TRBJ2-1, with 10 bases identical to TRBD1. The CDR3 length is 12 residues. Germline CDR1 SQVTM, CDR2 ANQGSEA. The V and J ends lost 6 bases and 9 bases, in that order; junction bases with no gene match: 5. Here the CDR3 reads CSVRQGASEQFF. The CDR3 DNA is TGCAGCGTCAGACAGGGGGCATCTGAGCAGTTCTTC.

This CDR3 reads CASIQAGGGTEAFF. The CDR3 DNA follows: TGTGCCAGCATACAAGCGGGGGGAGGAACTGAAGCTTTCTTT. This rearrangement joins TRBV28 to TRBJ1-1; possible D gene TRBD1, 5 bases. Germline CDR1 reads MDHEN; CDR2 reads SYDVKM. The CDR3 is 14 amino acids. Trimming took off 7 bases at V and 5 bases at J, with 17 bases between the two ends. Using reference TRBV28 and TRBJ1-1 for the parts outside the CDR3, the full variable domain is DVKVTQSSRYLVKRTGEKVFLECVQDMDHENMFWYRQDPGLGLRLIYFSYDVKMKEKGDIPEGYSVSREKKERFSLILESASTNQTSMYLCASIQAGGGTEAFFGQGTRLTVV.